This T cell receptor (beta chain) was profiled in a study of blood T cell repertoires in COVID-19. Study context: There were acute and convalescent COVID-19 samples, and they came from the United States, Italy and Spain. In each case, the material was cDNA or gDNA derived from T cells, B-cell-depleted T cells, or PBMCs.

Comment on this clone: Other DNA sequences in this sample translate to the same CDR3.

Per the authors' pipeline: It was from reference gene primer amplification that nucleated cell counts were estimated. The method was immunoSEQ multiplex PCR; TCRdb's version includes in-frame clones alone and lacks a portion of them. The DNA was the basis for D and trimming; V, J and clone size are from that table. The table records 87,000 or so clones, roughly 84% of them present only once. From germline, CDR1 is KGHSH and CDR2 LQKENI. Trimming removed 3 bases from V and 0 bases from J, with 6 bases in between. This CDR3 contains 14 residues. Sample: peripheral blood. This receptor was identified in a woman aged 80 or over in a cohort sampled during active or convalescent COVID-19. The rearrangement uses TRBV18 and TRBJ1-5; D might be TRBD1 (5 bases). The CDR3 nucleotides read TGTGCCAGCTCACCGGGGGGTAGCAATCAGCCCCAGCATTTT. As protein: CASSPGGSNQPQHF.